Below, 4 T cell receptor beta chains from the same sample are listed, as sequenced in a study of cytomegalovirus exposure and HLA in healthy donors. Use of 60 Vbeta and 13 Jbeta primers characterized the PCR. Clones were sequenced by immunoSEQ multiplex PCR, and TCRdb holds only the in-frame ones, with some missing. The data show about 85,000 clones, 75% to 85% seen once. Sequenced material: PBMCs. Receptor source: a man aged 50 to 59 in good health and CMV-seropositive.

The gene calls are TRBV30 and TRBJ2-1; D perhaps matches TRBD1 (6 bases). This CDR3 region has 13 residues. Trimming removed 1 base at V and 9 bases at J, with 13 bases between. The V gene's germline CDR1 is GTSNPN and CDR2 SVGIG (reference sequence). The DNA of the CDR3 is TGTGCCTGGAGTGCTATTTCCAGGGGTGAGCAGTTCTTC. It specifies CAWSAISRGEQFF.

V and J are TRBV2 and TRBJ2-5, with D perhaps TRBD1 (5 bases). The CDR3 consists of 13 residues. With 7 bases removed from V and 5 bases from J, the gap between germline ends came to 14 bases. Germline CDR1 SNHLY, CDR2 FYNNEI. The CDR3 is CASNPGSEETQYF. CDR3 DNA sequence: TGTGCCAGCAACCCAGGGTCGGAGGAGACCCAGTACTTC.

V and J are TRBV7-2 and TRBJ2-3, with TRBD2 identical over 9 bases. Trimming removed 5 bases from V and 6 bases from J; junction bases left unmatched: 9. Germline CDR1 SGHTA, CDR2 FQGNSA. This CDR3 contains 15 residues. For the CDR3, the DNA is TGTGCCAGCAGCGCCTCTCGCGGGAGGGTGGATACGCAGTATTTT. Protein product: CASSASRGRVDTQYF.

The V gene is TRBV27, the J gene TRBJ1-2; D uncertain. The CDR3 spans 15 residues. Germline-derived CDR1 and CDR2 are MNHEY and SMNVEV (reference sequence). Trimming left V 1 base short and J 0 bases short, with 9 bases between. The CDR3 DNA reads as TGTGCCAGCAGTTTATTCCCGTCGTCTAACTATGGCTACACCTTC. Its translation is CASSLFPSSNYGYTF.